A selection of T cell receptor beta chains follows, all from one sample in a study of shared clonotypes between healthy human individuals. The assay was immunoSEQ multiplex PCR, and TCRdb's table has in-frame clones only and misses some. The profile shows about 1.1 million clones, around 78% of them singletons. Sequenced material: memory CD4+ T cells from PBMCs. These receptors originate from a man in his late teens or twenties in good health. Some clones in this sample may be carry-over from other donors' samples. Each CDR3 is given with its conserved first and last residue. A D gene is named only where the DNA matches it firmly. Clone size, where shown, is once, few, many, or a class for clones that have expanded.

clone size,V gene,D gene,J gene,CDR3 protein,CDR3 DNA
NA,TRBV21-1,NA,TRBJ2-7,CASSKARWVGSYEQYF,TGTGCCAGCAGCAAAGCCCGTTGGGTGGGCTCCTACGAGCAGTACTTC
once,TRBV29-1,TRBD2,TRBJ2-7,CSVAGVAGGPSYEQYF,TGCAGCGTTGCGGGGGTGGCGGGAGGTCCTTCCTACGAGCAGTACTTC
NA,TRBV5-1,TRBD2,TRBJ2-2,CASSLGLAGDANTGELFF,TGCGCCAGCAGCTTGGGACTAGCGGGTGACGCGAACACCGGGGAGCTGTTTTTT
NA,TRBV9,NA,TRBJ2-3,CASSPDTTDTQYF,TGTGCCAGCAGCCCCGACACCACAGATACGCAGTATTTT
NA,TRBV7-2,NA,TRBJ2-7,CASSQVGRYEQYF,TGTGCCAGCAGCCAGGTAGGCCGTTACGAGCAGTACTTC
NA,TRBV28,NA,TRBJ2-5,CASSSNPRTQYF,TGTGCCAGCAGTTCTAACCCCCGGACCCAGTACTTC
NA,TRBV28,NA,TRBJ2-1,CASRGPYSYNEQFF,TGTGCCAGCAGAGGGCCTTACTCCTACAATGAGCAGTTCTTC
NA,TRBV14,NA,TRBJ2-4,CASSRGSGANIQYF,TGTGCCAGCTCCCGGGGGTCCGGGGCGAACATTCAGTACTTC
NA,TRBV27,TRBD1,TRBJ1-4,CASSPRTGVNEKLFF,TGTGCCAGCAGTCCCCGGACAGGGGTAAATGAAAAACTGTTTTTT
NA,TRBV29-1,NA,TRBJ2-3,CSVEVPGTDTQYF,TGCAGCGTTGAAGTCCCCGGCACAGATACGCAGTATTTT
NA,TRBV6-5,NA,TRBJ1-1,CASSSRQAEAFF,TGTGCCAGCAGTTCCCGACAGGCTGAAGCTTTCTTT
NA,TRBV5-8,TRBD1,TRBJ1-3,CASSLDRGINTIYF,TGTGCCAGCAGCTTGGACAGGGGGATCAACACCATATATTTT
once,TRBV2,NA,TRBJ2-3,CASGAADTQYF,TGTGCCAGCGGGGCGGCAGATACGCAGTATTTT
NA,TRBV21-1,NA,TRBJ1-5,CASSKGDQPQHF,TGTGCCAGCAGCAAAGGGGATCAGCCCCAGCATTTT
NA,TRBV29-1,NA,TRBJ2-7,CSVEDPRGLYEQYF,TGCAGCGTTGAAGATCCCAGGGGACTCTACGAGCAGTACTTC
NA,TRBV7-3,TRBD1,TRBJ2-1,CASSLMGQGANEQFF,TGTGCCAGCAGCTTAATGGGACAGGGGGCAAATGAGCAGTTCTTC
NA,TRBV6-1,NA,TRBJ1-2,CASSAWGLYYGYTF,TGTGCCAGCAGTGCCTGGGGGCTGTACTATGGCTACACCTTC
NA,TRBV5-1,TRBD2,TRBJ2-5,CASSLGSVAGGETQYF,TGCGCCAGCAGCTTGGGGTCGGTCGCGGGAGGAGAGACCCAGTACTTC
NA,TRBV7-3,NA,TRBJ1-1,CASSPRALGVTEAFF,TGTGCCAGCAGCCCACGAGCTCTCGGGGTCACTGAAGCTTTCTTT
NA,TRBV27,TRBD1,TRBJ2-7,CASSLTGTYEQYF,TGTGCCAGCAGTTTGACAGGGACCTACGAGCAGTACTTC
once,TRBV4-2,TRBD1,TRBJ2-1,CASSQDGAGTGSYNEQFF,TGTGCCAGCAGCCAAGATGGAGCTGGGACAGGGTCCTACAATGAGCAGTTCTTC
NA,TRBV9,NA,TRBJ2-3,CASSVVPTSTDTQYF,TGTGCCAGCAGCGTAGTGCCGACTAGCACAGATACGCAGTATTTT
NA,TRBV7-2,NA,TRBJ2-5,CASSPRFQETQYF,TGTGCCAGCAGCCCGCGGTTCCAAGAGACCCAGTACTTC
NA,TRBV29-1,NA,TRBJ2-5,CSVEFRDKETQYF,TGCAGCGTTGAGTTCCGGGACAAAGAGACCCAGTACTTC
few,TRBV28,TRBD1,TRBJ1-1,CASSLPGQGNTEAFF,TGTGCCAGCAGTTTACCGGGACAGGGGAACACTGAAGCTTTCTTT
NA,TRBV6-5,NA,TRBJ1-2,CASSGKVMGGYTF,TGTGCCAGCAGTGGCAAAGTGATGGGGGGCTACACCTTC
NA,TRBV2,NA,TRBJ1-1,CATQRGQATTGEAFF,TGTGCCACCCAACGGGGGCAGGCGACGACAGGTGAAGCTTTCTTT
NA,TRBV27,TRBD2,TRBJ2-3,CAPGGLEDTQYF,TGTGCCCCGGGAGGGCTGGAAGATACGCAGTATTTT
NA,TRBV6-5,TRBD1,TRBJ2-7,CASSYSATGHSYEQYF,TGTGCCAGCAGTTACTCCGCGACAGGGCACTCCTACGAGCAGTACTTC
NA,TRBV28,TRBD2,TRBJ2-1,CASSLTSPREQFF,TGTGCCAGCAGTTTGACTAGCCCCCGTGAGCAGTTCTTC
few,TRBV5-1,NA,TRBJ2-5,CASTLGSGETQYF,TGCGCCAGCACATTGGGGTCTGGGGAGACCCAGTACTTC
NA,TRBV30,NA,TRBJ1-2,CASKAAISGYTF,TGTGCCTCCAAAGCAGCGATCTCTGGCTACACCTTC
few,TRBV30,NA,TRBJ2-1,CAWSVGGYNEQFF,TGTGCCTGGAGTGTTGGCGGTTACAATGAGCAGTTCTTC
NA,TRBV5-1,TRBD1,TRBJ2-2,CASSPRDRGYGELFF,TGCGCCAGCAGCCCCCGGGACAGGGGTTACGGGGAGCTGTTTTTT
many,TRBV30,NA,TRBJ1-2,CAWSMGNYGYTF,TGTGCCTGGAGTATGGGGAACTATGGCTACACCTTC
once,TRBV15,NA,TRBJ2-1,CATSREEWSNEQFF,TGTGCCACCAGCAGAGAAGAGTGGTCGAATGAGCAGTTCTTC
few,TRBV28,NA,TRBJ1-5,CASREGIQPQHF,TGTGCCAGCCGCGAGGGGATCCAGCCCCAGCATTTT
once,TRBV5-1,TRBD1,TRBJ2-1,CASRFRDRGGYEQFF,TGCGCCAGCAGATTCCGGGACAGGGGAGGGTATGAGCAGTTCTTC
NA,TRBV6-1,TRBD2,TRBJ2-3,CASSGTSGWTDTQYF,TGTGCCAGCAGTGGTACTAGCGGGTGGACAGATACGCAGTATTTT
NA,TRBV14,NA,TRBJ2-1,CASSLQGGPYNEQFF,TGTGCCAGCAGCCTACAGGGAGGGCCCTACAATGAGCAGTTCTTC
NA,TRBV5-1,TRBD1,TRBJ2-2,CASSLVGQSNTGELFF,TGCGCCAGCAGCTTGGTGGGACAGTCGAACACCGGGGAGCTGTTTTTT
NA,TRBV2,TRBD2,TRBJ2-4,CASSGRDYKNIQYF,TGTGCCAGCAGCGGCCGGGACTACAAAAACATTCAGTACTTC
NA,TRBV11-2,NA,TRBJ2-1,CASIDLGTVRNEQFF,TGTGCCAGCATCGACCTGGGCACGGTTAGGAATGAGCAGTTCTTC
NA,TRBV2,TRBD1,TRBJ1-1,CATTRDRGQSEAFF,TGTGCCACCACCCGGGACAGGGGGCAAAGTGAAGCTTTCTTT
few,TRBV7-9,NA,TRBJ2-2,CASSFPIATVRGELFF,TGTGCCAGCAGCTTTCCCATAGCTACTGTCCGTGGGGAGCTGTTTTTT
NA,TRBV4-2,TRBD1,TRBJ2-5,CASSQGTGRTETQYF,TGTGCCAGCAGCCAAGGGACAGGGAGAACGGAGACCCAGTACTTC
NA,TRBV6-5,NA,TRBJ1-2,CASSTDKNYGYTF,TGTGCCAGCAGCACCGACAAAAACTATGGCTACACCTTC
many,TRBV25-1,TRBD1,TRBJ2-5,CASSQGALETQYF,TGTGCCAGCTCCCAGGGGGCGCTGGAGACCCAGTACTTC
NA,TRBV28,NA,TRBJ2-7,CATGAPSYEQYF,TGTGCCACCGGGGCCCCTTCCTACGAGCAGTACTTC
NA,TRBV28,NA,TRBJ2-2,CASTRNSLWTGELFF,TGTGCCAGCACTCGGAATAGCCTCTGGACCGGGGAGCTGTTTTTT
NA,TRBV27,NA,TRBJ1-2,CASSLTGSRGYTF,TGTGCCAGCAGTTTAACCGGGAGCCGGGGCTACACCTTC
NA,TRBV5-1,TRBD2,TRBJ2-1,CASSNQRELGYEQFF,TGCGCCAGCAGCAATCAGCGGGAGCTGGGCTATGAGCAGTTCTTC
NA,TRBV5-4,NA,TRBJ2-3,CASNVGGEGRGDTQYF,TGTGCCAGCAACGTGGGGGGAGAGGGCCGCGGAGATACGCAGTATTTT
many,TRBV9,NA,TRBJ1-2,CASSPRTYYGYTF,TGTGCCAGCAGCCCCAGGACGTACTATGGCTACACCTTC
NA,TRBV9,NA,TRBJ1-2,CASSVAGGRYGYTF,TGTGCCAGCAGCGTAGCTGGCGGGAGGTATGGCTACACCTTC